This TCR beta chain was recorded in a study of blood T cell repertoires in COVID-19. Some clones are missing from TCRdb's copy, which holds only in-frame ones; the method was immunoSEQ multiplex PCR. The table has 100,000 to 140,000 clones, about 91% seen once. This CDR3 is 15 amino acids long. V lost 7 bases and J lost 0, with 12 bases in between. The germline V gene encodes CDR1 MDHEN and CDR2 SYDVKM. The origin of this receptor is a man aged 50-60 years with active or convalescent COVID-19. Sequencing input: peripheral blood. The chain combines TRBV28 with TRBJ2-2, with D tentatively TRBD1 (6 bases). CDR3 sequence reads: CASNAGETNTGELFF. CDR3 nucleotides: TGTGCCAGCAACGCAGGGGAAACGAACACCGGGGAGCTGTTTTTT.